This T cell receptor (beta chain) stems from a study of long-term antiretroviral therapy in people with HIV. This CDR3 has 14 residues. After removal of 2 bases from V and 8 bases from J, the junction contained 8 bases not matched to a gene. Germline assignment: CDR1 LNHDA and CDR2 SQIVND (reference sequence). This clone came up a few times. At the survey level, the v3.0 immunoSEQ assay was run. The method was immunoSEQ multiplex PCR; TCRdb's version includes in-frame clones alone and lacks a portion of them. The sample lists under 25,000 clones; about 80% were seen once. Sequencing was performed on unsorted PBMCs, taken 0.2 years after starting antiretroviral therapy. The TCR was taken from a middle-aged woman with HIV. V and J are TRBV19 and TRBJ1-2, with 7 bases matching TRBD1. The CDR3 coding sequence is TGTGCCAGTAGTATATCGTGGACAGGCGGGGGCTACACCTTC. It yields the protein CASSISWTGGGYTF.